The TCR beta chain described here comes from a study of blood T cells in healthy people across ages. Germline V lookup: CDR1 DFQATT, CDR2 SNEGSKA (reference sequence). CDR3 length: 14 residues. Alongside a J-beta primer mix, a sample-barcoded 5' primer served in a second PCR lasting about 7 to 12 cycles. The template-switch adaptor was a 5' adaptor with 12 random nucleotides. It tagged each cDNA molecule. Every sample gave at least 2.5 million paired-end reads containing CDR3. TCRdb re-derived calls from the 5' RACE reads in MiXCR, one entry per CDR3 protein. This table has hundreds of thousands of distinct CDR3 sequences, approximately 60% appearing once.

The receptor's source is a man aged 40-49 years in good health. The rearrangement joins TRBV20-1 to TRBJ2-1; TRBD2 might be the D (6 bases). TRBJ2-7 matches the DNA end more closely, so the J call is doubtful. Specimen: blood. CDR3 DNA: TGCAGTGCCAAGACTAGTGTAATACCCTACGAGCAGTACTTC. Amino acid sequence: CSAKTSVIPYEQYF.